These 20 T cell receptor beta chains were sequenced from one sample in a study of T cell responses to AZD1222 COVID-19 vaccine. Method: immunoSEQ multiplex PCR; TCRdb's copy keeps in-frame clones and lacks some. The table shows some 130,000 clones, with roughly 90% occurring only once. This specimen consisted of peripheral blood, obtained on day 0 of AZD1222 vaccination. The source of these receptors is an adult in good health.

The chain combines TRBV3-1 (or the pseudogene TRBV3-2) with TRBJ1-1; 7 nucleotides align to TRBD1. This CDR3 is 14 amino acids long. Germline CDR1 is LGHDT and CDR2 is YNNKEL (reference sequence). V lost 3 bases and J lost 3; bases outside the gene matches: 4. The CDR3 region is CASSHPGGYTEAFF. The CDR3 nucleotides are TGTGCCAGCAGCCATCCAGGGGGATACACTGAAGCTTTCTTT.

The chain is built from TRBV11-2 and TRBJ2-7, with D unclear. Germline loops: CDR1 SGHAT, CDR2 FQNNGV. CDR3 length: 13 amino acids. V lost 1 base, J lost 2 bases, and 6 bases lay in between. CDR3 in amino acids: CASSLVGPYEQYF. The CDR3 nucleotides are TGTGCCAGCAGCTTAGTAGGGCCCTACGAGCAGTACTTC.

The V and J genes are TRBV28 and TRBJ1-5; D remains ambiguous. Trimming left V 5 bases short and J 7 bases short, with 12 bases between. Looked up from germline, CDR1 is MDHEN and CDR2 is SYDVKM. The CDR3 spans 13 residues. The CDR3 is CASSPSARQPQHF. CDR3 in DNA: TGTGCCAGCAGTCCCTCCGCGCGACAGCCCCAGCATTTT.

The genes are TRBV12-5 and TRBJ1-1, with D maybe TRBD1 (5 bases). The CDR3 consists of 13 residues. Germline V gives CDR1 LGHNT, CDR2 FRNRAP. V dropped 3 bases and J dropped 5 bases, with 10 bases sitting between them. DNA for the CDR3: TGTGCTAGTGGTTTAGGGGCGGTTACTGAAGCTTTCTTT. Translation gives CASGLGAVTEAFF.

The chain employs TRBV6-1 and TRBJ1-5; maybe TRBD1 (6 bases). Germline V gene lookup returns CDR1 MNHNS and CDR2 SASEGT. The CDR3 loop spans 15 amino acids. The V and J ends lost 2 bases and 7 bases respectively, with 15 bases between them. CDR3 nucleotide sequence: TGTGCCAGCAGTGAAATTTGGGGGGCCGTGCAGCCCCAGCATTTT. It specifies CASSEIWGAVQPQHF.

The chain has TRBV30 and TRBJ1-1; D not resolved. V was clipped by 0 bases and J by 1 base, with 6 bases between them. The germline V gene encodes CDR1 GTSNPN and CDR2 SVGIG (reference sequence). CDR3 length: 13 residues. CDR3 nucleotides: TGTGCCTGGAGTGTACGACCGAACACTGAAGCTTTCTTT. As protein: CAWSVRPNTEAFF.

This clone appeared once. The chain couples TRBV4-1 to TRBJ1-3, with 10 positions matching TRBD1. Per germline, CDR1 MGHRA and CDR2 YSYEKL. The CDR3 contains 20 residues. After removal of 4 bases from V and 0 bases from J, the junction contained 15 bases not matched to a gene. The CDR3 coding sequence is TGCGCCAGCAGCCTATTACCGGGACAGGGGAACGTAGCCTCTGGAAACACCATATATTTT. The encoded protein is CASSLLPGQGNVASGNTIYF.

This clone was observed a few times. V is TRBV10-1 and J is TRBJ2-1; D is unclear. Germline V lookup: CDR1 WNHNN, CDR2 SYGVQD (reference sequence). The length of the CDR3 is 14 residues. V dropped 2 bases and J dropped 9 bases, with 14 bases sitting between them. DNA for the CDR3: TGCGCCAGCAGTGAGGCGGTCGAAGGTGGTGAGCAGTTCTTC. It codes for CASSEAVEGGEQFF.

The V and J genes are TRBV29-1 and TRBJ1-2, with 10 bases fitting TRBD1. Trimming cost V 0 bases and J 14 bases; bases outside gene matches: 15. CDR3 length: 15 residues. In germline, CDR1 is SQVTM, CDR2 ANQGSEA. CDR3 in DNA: TGCAGCGTTGAAGATACCCGGGACAGGGGTCCGCTTTTGACCTTC. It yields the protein CSVEDTRDRGPLLTF.

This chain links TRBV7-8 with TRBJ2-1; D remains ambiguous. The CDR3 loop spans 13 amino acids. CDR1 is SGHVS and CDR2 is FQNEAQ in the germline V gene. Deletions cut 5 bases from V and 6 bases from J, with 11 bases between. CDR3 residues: CASSPDGPNEQFF. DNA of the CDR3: TGTGCCAGCAGCCCGGACGGTCCCAATGAGCAGTTCTTC.

The CDR3 sequence is CSYVGQQETQYF. As DNA, the CDR3 is TGCAGCTATGTGGGGCAGCAAGAGACCCAGTACTTC. The rearrangement joins TRBV29-1 to TRBJ2-5, with a weak D call TRBD1 (5 bases). The V gene lost 8 bases and the J gene lost 2 bases, with 12 bases spanning the gap. CDR1 is SQVTM and CDR2 is ANQGSEA in the germline V gene. The CDR3 has 12 amino acids.

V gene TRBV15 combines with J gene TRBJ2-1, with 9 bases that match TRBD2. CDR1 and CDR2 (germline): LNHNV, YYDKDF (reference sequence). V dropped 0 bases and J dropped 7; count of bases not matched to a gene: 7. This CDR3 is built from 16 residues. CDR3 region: CATSRDLSGGQNEQFF. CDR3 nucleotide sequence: TGTGCCACCAGCAGAGATCTGAGCGGGGGGCAAAATGAGCAGTTCTTC.

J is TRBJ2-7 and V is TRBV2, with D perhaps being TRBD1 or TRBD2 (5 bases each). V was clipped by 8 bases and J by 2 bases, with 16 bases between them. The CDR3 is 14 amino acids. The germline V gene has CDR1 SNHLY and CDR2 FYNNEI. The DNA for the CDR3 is TGTGCCAGCGGCCGGGACCCCCAGGCCTACGAGCAGTACTTC. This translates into CASGRDPQAYEQYF.

In nucleotides, the CDR3 is TGTGCCAGCACCCGACTAGCGGGACAGGACGAGCAGTACTTC. Residues: CASTRLAGQDEQYF. V is TRBV3-1 (or the pseudogene TRBV3-2) and J is TRBJ2-7, with TRBD2 matching over 11 bases. This CDR3 is 14 amino acids long. J gave up 5 bases and V 7 bases, and 7 bases lay outside the gene matches. Germline V gene lookup returns CDR1 LGHDT and CDR2 YNNKEL (reference sequence).

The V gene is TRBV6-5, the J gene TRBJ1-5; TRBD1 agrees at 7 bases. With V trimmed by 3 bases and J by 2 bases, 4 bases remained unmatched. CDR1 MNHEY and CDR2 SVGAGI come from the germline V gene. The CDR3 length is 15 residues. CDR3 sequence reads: CASSYRQGGNQPQHF. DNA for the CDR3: TGTGCCAGCAGTTATAGACAGGGCGGCAATCAGCCCCAGCATTTT.

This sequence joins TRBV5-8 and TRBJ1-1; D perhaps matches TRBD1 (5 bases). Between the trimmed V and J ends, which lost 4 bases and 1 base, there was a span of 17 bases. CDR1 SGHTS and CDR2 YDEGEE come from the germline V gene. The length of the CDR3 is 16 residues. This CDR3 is CASSRLLGLTNTEAFF. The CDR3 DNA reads TGTGCCAGCAGCCGCCTCCTGGGACTGACGAACACTGAAGCTTTCTTT. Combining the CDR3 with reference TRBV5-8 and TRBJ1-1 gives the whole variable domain EAGVTQSPTHLIKTRGQQATLRCSPISGHTSVYWYQQALGLGLQFLLWYDEGEERNRGNFPPRFSGRQFPNYSSELNVNALELEDSALYLCASSRLLGLTNTEAFFGQGTRLTVV.

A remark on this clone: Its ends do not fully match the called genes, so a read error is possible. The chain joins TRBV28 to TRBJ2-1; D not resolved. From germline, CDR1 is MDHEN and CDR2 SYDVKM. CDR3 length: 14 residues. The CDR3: CASSLAPPAGQILF. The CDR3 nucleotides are TGTGCCAGCAGTTTAGCCCCGCCTGCCGGGCAAATTCTCTTC. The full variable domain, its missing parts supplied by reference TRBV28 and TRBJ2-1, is DVKVTQSSRYLVKRTGEKVFLECVQDMDHENMFWYRQDPGLGLRLIYFSYDVKMKEKGDIPEGYSVSREKKERFSLILESASTNQTSMYLCASSLAPPAGQILFGPGTRLTVL.

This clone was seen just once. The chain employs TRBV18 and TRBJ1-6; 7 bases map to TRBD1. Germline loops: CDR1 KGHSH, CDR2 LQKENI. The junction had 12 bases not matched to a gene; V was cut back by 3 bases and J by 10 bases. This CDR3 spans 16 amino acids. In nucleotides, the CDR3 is TGTGCCAGCTCACCGGGACAGCCCCAGGGAGGGTCACCCCTCCACTTT. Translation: CASSPGQPQGGSPLHF.

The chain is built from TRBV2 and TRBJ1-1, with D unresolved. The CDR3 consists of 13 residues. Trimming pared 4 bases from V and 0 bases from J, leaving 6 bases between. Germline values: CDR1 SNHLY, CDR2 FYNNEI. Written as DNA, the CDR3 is TGTGCCAGCAGTGTAACGGTGAACACTGAAGCTTTCTTT. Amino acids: CASSVTVNTEAFF.

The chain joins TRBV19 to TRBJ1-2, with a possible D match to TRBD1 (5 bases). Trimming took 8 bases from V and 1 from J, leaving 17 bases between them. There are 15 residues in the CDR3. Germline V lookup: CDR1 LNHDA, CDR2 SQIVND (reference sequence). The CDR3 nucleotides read TGTGCCAGTGGGGATAGACGGGGCAATAACTATGGCTACACCTTC. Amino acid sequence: CASGDRRGNNYGYTF.